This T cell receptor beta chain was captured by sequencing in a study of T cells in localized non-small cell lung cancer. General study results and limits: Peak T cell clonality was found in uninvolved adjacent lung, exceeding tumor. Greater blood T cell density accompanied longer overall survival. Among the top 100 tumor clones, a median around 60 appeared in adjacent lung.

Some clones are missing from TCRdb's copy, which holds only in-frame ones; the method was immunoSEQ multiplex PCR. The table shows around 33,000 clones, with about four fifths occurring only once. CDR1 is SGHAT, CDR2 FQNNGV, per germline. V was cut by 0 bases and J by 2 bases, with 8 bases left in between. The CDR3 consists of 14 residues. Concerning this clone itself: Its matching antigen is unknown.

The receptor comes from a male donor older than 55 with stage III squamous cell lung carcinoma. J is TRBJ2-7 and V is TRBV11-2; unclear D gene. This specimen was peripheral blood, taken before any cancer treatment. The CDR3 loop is CASSLDSLAYEQYF. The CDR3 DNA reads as TGTGCCAGCAGCTTAGATAGCTTGGCCTACGAGCAGTACTTC.